The 8 T cell receptor beta chains given below trace back to one sample, sequenced in a study of T cell responses to AZD1222 COVID-19 vaccine listed by TCRdb under 2021. The protocol used for the library was the immunoSEQ multiplex PCR assay. Here the immuneACCESS table is served through TCRdb, limited to in-frame sequences with V and J called. Missing clones are a known gap in these copies; in checked studies unresolved V genes cover under half, and the rest lacks a known reason. This sample gives some 50,000 clones in total; 80% to 90% of them show up just once. Of the sample, 0.95% to 1.2% is held by the ten largest clones. The time point label corresponds to: about 28 days (+/-7) after the second vaccine dose. Sequencing was performed on peripheral blood, taken 28 days after the second AZD1222 dose. The receptors derive from an adult who received the AZD1222 COVID-19 vaccine.

The chain carries TRBV13 and TRBJ2-7, with a possible D match to TRBD1 (5 bases). Trimming left V 0 bases short and J 3 bases short, with 15 bases between. Germline-derived CDR1 and CDR2 are PRHDT and FYEKMQ (reference sequence). The CDR3 extends over 16 amino acids. The CDR3 loop is CASSLGGALGFYEQYF. The CDR3, as DNA: TGTGCCAGCAGCTTAGGTGGGGCCTTGGGGTTCTACGAGCAGTACTTC.

V usage is TRBV10-3 and J usage is TRBJ2-1; 8 bases fit TRBD1. The trim removed 4 bases at V and 7 bases at J, leaving 18 bases unmatched. The germline V gene encodes CDR1 ENHRY and CDR2 SYGVKD. CDR3 length: 18 amino acids. The CDR3 loop reads CAISGAQDQGASGNEQFF. CDR3 in DNA: TGTGCCATCAGTGGTGCCCAAGACCAGGGGGCAAGTGGGAATGAGCAGTTCTTC.

This chain connects TRBV29-1 to TRBJ2-5; 9 bases agree with TRBD2. V was pared by 4 bases and J by 4 bases, with 10 bases of the junction left unmatched. The CDR3 consists of 15 residues. Per germline, CDR1 SQVTM and CDR2 ANQGSEA. This chain's CDR3 is CSVGARREGRETQYF. The CDR3 coding sequence is TGCAGCGTTGGAGCCCGGCGGGAGGGAAGAGAGACCCAGTACTTC.

This chain links TRBV3-1 (or the pseudogene TRBV3-2) with TRBJ2-5; D remains unclear. The germline V gene has CDR1 LGHDT and CDR2 YNNKEL (reference sequence). This CDR3 region has 16 residues. Trimming stripped 1 base from V and 5 bases from J, with 17 bases between. The CDR3 nucleotides are TGTGCCAGCAGCCAAGTCTCCGCTGCGGCCCGGGAGACCCAGTACTTC. It codes for CASSQVSAAARETQYF.

The chain joins TRBV3-1 (or the pseudogene TRBV3-2) to TRBJ2-1, with D perhaps TRBD2 (5 bases). V gave up 4 bases and J gave up 3 bases, with 16 bases separating them. In germline, CDR1 is LGHDT, CDR2 YNNKEL (reference sequence). This CDR3 has 16 residues. The CDR3 nucleotides are TGTGCCAGCAGCCGACGAACTAGAGGTGTCTACAATGAGCAGTTCTTC. Translated, it gives CASSRRTRGVYNEQFF.

The chain couples TRBV7-9 to TRBJ1-4; D not resolved. Per germline, CDR1 SEHNR and CDR2 FQNEAQ (reference sequence). Trimming took 1 base from V and 4 from J, leaving 10 bases between them. CDR3 size: 15 residues. The CDR3 nucleotides read TGTGCCAGCAGCTTAGTCGACGGAGGTAATGAAAAACTGTTTTTT. Translation: CASSLVDGGNEKLFF.

This chain links TRBV25-1 with TRBJ2-3; 7 nucleotides align to TRBD2. Trimming took 5 bases from V and 1 from J; bases not matched to a gene: 6. Germline V lookup: CDR1 MGHDK, CDR2 SYGVNS. The CDR3 spans 15 residues. This CDR3 reads CASSRAGERTDTQYF. In nucleotides, the CDR3 is TGTGCCAGCAGTAGGGCGGGGGAGCGCACAGATACGCAGTATTTT.

This sequence joins TRBV7-6 and TRBJ2-5; D is undetermined. This CDR3 is 12 amino acids long. Trimming left V 0 bases short and J 7 bases short, with 6 bases between. Germline CDR1 SGHVS, CDR2 FNYEAQ. The CDR3 DNA reads TGTGCCAGCAGCTTAGCTTTTGGGACCCAGTACTTC. Its protein is CASSLAFGTQYF.